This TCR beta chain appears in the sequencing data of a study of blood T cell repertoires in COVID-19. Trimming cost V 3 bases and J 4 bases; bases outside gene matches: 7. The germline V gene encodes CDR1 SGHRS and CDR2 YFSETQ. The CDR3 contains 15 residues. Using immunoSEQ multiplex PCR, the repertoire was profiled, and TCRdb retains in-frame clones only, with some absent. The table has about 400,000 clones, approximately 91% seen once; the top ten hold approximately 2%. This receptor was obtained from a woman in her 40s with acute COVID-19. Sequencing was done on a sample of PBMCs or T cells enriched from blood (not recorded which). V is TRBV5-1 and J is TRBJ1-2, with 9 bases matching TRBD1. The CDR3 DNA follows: TGCGCCAGCAGCTCGGCGGGGACAGGGAGCTATGGCTACACCTTC. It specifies CASSSAGTGSYGYTF. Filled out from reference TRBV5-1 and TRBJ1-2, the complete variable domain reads KAGVTQTPRYLIKTRGQQVTLSCSPISGHRSVSWYQQTPGQGLQFLFEYFSETQRNKGNFPGRFSGRQFSNSRSEMNVSTLELGDSALYLCASSSAGTGSYGYTFGSGTRLTVV.